Sequencing of this TCR beta chain was carried out in a study of T-cell memory formation after mild COVID-19. The overall study: TCR clusters largely stayed donor specific.

This CDR3 region has 13 residues. The ends were cut back, 4 bases at V and 6 bases at J, with 13 bases in the middle. Germline V gene sequence: CDR1 SGHVS, CDR2 FQNEAQ. This clonotype was recorded at least ten times. Its antigen is still unknown. Study-wide results and caveats: A second wave expanding day 15 to 37 was CD4+-biased; contracting clones were balanced. Contracting CD4+ clones were located mainly in CM and EM, and CD8+ clones in EMRA.

With constant-segment primers, 5'RACE yielded cDNA libraries of TCR alpha and TCR beta that carried sample barcodes and UMIs. From the 5' RACE reads, TCRdb called clonotypes with MiXCR, one entry per CDR3 protein. There are fewer than 700,000 distinct CDR3 sequences in the sample; 15% to 20% occur only once, and more than 10% lies in the top ten. Sequenced input: PBMCs or a T cell subset sorted from them (not recorded which). This chain connects TRBV7-8 to TRBJ2-7; D is ambiguous. The source is an adult woman who had mild COVID-19 (a few samples of this study predate the infection). Cell type and time point are not known. CDR3 loop: CASSSTRGGEQYF. CDR3 sequence (DNA): TGTGCCAGCAGCTCAACAAGAGGTGGCGAGCAGTACTTC.